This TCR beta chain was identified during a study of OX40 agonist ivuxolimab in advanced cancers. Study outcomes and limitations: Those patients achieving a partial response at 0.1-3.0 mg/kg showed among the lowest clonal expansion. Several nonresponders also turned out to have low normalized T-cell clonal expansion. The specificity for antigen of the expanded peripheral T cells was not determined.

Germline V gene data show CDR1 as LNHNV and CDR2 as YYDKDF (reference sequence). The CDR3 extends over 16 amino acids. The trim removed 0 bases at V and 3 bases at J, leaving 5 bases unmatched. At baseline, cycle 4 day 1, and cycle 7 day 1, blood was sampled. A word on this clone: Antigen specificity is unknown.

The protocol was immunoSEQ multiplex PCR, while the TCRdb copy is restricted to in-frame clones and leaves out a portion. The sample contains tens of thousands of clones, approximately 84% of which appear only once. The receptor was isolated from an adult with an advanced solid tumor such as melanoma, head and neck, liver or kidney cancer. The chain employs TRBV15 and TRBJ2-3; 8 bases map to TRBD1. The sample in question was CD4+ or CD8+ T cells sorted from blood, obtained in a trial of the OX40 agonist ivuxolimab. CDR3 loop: CATSRDRNRGTDTQYF. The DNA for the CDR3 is TGTGCCACCAGCAGAGATCGAAACAGGGGGACAGATACGCAGTATTTT. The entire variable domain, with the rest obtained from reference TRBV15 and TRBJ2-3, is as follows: DAMVIQNPRYQVTQFGKPVTLSCSQTLNHNVMYWYQQKSSQAPKLLFHYYDKDFNNEADTPDNFQSRRPNTSFCFLDIRSPGLGDTAMYLCATSRDRNRGTDTQYFGPGTRLTVL.